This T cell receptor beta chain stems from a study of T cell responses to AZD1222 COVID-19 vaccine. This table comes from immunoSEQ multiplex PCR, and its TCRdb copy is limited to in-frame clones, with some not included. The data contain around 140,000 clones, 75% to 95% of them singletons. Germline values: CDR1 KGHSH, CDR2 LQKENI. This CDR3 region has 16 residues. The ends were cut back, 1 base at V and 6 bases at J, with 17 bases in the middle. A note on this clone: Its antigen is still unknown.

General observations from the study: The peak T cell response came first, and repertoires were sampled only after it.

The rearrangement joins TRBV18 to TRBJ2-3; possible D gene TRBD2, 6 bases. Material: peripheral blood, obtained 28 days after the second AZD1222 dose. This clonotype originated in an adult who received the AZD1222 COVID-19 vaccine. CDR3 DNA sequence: TGTGCCAGCTCACCACGGGGGGATACTCGGTACGATACGCAGTATTTT. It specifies CASSPRGDTRYDTQYF. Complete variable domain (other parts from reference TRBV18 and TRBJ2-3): NAGVMQNPRHLVRRRGQEARLRCSPMKGHSHVYWYRQLPEEGLKFMVYLQKENIIDESGMPKERFSAEFPKEGPSILRIQQVVRGDSAAYFCASSPRGDTRYDTQYFGPGTRLTVL.